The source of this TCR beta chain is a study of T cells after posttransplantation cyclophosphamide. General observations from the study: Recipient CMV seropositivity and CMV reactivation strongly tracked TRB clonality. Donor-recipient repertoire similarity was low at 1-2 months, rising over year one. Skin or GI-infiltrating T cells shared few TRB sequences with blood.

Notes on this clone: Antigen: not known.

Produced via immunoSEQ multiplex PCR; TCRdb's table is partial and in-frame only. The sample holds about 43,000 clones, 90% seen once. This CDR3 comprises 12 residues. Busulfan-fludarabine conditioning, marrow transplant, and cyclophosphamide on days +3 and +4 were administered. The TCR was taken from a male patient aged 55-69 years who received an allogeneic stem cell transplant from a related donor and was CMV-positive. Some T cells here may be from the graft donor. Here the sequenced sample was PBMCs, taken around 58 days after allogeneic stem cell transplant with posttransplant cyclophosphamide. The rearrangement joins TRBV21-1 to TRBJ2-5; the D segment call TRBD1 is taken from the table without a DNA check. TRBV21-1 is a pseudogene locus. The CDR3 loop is CASSIHTLTQYF. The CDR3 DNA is TGTGCCAGCAGCATCCACACGTTGACCCAGTACTTC.